A selection of T cell receptor beta chains follows, all from one sample in a study of CD8+CD57+ T cells in acquired aplastic anemia. One entry per CDR3 protein, called by TCRdb with MiXCR from the reads. This sample yields a few hundred thousand distinct CDR3 sequences, of which about two thirds are seen a single time; approximately 3.9% belongs to the top ten. Input material: sorted CD4+, CD8+, or CD8+CD57+ T cells (not recorded which) from PBMCs. Receptors originate from a human donor in good health, serving as a control. Both conserved end residues are part of each CDR3. Each record gives: V gene, D gene, clone size, J gene, CDR3 protein, CDR3 DNA. D genes are given only for firm matches. Rows may omit the clone size; those that give it use once, few, many or a size class.

TRBV20-1	.	.	TRBJ2-7	CSAGGSSYEQYF	TGCAGTGCGGGGGGATCTTCCTACGAGCAGTACTTC
TRBV12-5	TRBD1	few	TRBJ2-7	CASGFDRGVHEQYF	TGTGCTAGTGGCTTTGACAGGGGAGTCCACGAGCAGTACTTC
TRBV20-1	.	many	TRBJ2-5	CSARDGGFRGRGQETQYF	TGCAGTGCTAGAGATGGTGGATTCAGGGGTCGGGGACAAGAGACCCAGTACTTC
TRBV7-2	.	many	TRBJ2-2	CASSWELGYTGELFF	TGTGCCAGCAGCTGGGAACTAGGGTACACCGGGGAGCTGTTTTTT
TRBV7-3	.	.	TRBJ1-6	CASSLDIEKRLHF	TGTGCCAGCAGCCTCGACATTGAGAAACGCCTCCACTTT
TRBV5-8	TRBD2	many	TRBJ2-3	CASSSSRTSGTDTQYF	TGTGCCAGCAGCTCCTCCAGGACTAGCGGGACAGATACGCAGTATTTT
TRBV7-2	TRBD1	many	TRBJ1-4	CASSLGTGGEKLFF	TGTGCCAGCAGCTTGGGGACAGGGGGTGAAAAACTGTTTTTT
TRBV29-1	.	.	TRBJ1-2	CSVGSGHYEGEQFTF	TGCAGCGTTGGGTCGGGACACTATGAGGGCGAGCAGTTCACCTTC
TRBV7-9	.	.	TRBJ1-1	CASGFNSLNTEAFF	TGTGCCAGCGGCTTTAACAGCTTGAACACTGAAGCTTTCTTT
TRBV7-9	.	.	TRBJ1-6	CASSGSGRNAPLHF	TGTGCCAGCAGTGGTTCGGGGCGAAATGCGCCCCTCCACTTT
TRBV29-1	TRBD2	.	TRBJ2-1	CSASGLAGDNKQFF	TGCAGCGCTAGTGGGCTAGCGGGGGACAATAAGCAGTTCTTC
TRBV7-8	TRBD2	.	TRBJ2-5	CASSGTGRATQYF	TGTGCCAGCAGCGGGACGGGGAGGGCGACCCAGTACTTC
TRBV4-3	.	.	TRBJ1-2	CASSHEYQNGYTF	TGCGCCAGCAGCCACGAGTACCAGAATGGCTACACCTTC
TRBV20-1	.	many	TRBJ2-7	CSAREGGGRGEQYF	TGCAGTGCTAGAGAAGGAGGGGGCCGGGGCGAGCAGTACTTC
TRBV7-6	.	.	TRBJ1-3	CASSRGDTGAGKTIYF	TGTGCCAGCAGTCGTGGGGATACGGGGGCTGGAAAGACCATATATTTT
TRBV7-9	TRBD1	many	TRBJ1-1	CASSQTGVNTEAFF	TGTGCCAGCAGCCAGACAGGGGTGAACACTGAAGCTTTCTTT
TRBV20-1	TRBD1	.	TRBJ2-3	CSAPGQGLQGF	TGCAGTGCTCCTGGACAGGGGCTCCAAGGCTTC
TRBV7-9	.	.	TRBJ1-1	CASSQANNTNEEPFF	TGTGCCAGCAGCCAAGCGAACAACACAAATGAAGAACCGTTCTTT
TRBV7-9	TRBD1	.	TRBJ1-4	CATSRVSQGNEKLFF	TGTGCCACCAGCAGAGTGTCACAGGGGAATGAAAAACTGTTTTTT
TRBV20-1	.	many	TRBJ2-5	CSANSQETQYF	TGCAGTGCTAACAGCCAAGAGACCCAGTACTTC
TRBV2	.	.	TRBJ2-5	CASSEDSGGRETQYF	TGTGCCAGCAGTGAGGACAGTGGGGGCAGAGAGACCCAGTACTTC
TRBV7-2	TRBD1	many	TRBJ1-1	CASSLNRGRGVEAFF	TGTGCCAGCAGCTTGAACAGGGGGCGAGGGGTTGAAGCTTTCTTT
TRBV5-1	TRBD1	many	TRBJ1-2	CASSLAGDSMYGYTF	TGCGCCAGCAGCTTGGCCGGGGACAGCATGTATGGCTACACCTTC
TRBV7-2	.	.	TRBJ1-5	CASSQEQGDSPQHQHF	TGTGCCAGCAGCCAAGAGCAGGGCGATTCACCCCAGCACCAGCATTTT
TRBV12-3/TRBV12-4	.	many	TRBJ1-4	CASSFVKEKLFF	TGTGCCAGCAGTTTTGTAAAAGAAAAACTGTTTTTT
TRBV20-1	.	few	TRBJ2-7	CSASDGQPYEQYF	TGCAGTGCTAGTGATGGACAGCCCTACGAGCAGTACTTC
TRBV7-6	.	few	TRBJ2-3	CASSLAGGNTDTQYF	TGTGCCAGCAGCTTAGCGGGGGGAAACACAGATACGCAGTATTTT
TRBV25-1	TRBD2	.	TRBJ2-1	CASSIEPSGRAGEQFF	TGTGCCAGCAGCATAGAGCCTAGCGGGAGGGCCGGTGAGCAGTTCTTC
TRBV5-1	TRBD1	.	TRBJ1-1	CASSLEGQGAPRTEAFF	TGCGCCAGCAGCTTGGAAGGACAGGGGGCCCCCCGCACTGAAGCTTTCTTT